This is a list of T cell receptor beta chains from one sample in a study of HIV-infected children after antiretroviral therapy interruption. One entry per CDR3 protein, called by TCRdb with MiXCR from the 3' RACE reads. The sample records around 50,000 distinct CDR3 sequences, around 4% being singletons. Specimen: CD45RA+ CD4+ T cells from PBMCs, pooled from several time points, collected from a donor given antiretroviral therapy, either interrupted or continuous. The receptors stem from a pool of human donors with HIV. Each CDR3 is given with its conserved first and last residue.

j_call,v_call,cdr3_aa
TRBJ1-6,TRBV3-1,CASSQDVSPLHF
TRBJ2-3,TRBV2,CASDQERTDTQYF
TRBJ2-3,TRBV5-1,CASTSLDGGNTQYF
TRBJ2-5,TRBV29-1,CSVVGGSRETQYF
TRBJ2-1,TRBV7-2,CASSFYICSATGGYNEQFF
TRBJ2-3,TRBV29-1,CSVERGDRDTQYF
TRBJ2-1,TRBV29-1,CSVEVEQEQFF
TRBJ2-7,TRBV6-5,CASAGGLSRASYEQYF
TRBJ2-5,TRBV4-1,CASSRQLQETQYF
TRBJ1-5,TRBV4-1,CASSHPGTNQPQHF
TRBJ1-1,TRBV12-3/TRBV12-4,CASSLGRRGGSGNTEAFF
TRBJ1-1,TRBV11-3,CASSLQGGTEAFF